This TCR beta chain comes out of a study of T-cell memory formation after mild COVID-19. With V trimmed by 5 bases and J by 7 bases, 14 bases remained unmatched. Per the germline V gene, CDR1 is SGHTA and CDR2 is FQGNSA. The CDR3 length is 18 residues. Each CDR3 protein is one row after TCRdb ran MiXCR on the 5' RACE reads. The profile covers roughly 480,000 distinct CDR3 sequences, with roughly 25% appearing a single time and roughly an eighth taken by the ten largest. General study points: The appearance of some responding clones in pre-infection memory suggested that cross-reactive memory joined. Clones that got smaller from day 15 to 85 had even CD4/CD8, while clones growing later tipped toward CD4+.

Turning to this clonotype: The antigen is undetermined.

Input material: PBMCs or a T cell subset sorted from them (not recorded which). The chain combines TRBV7-2 with TRBJ2-1, with TRBD2 matching over 13 bases. The TCR was taken from an adult woman who had mild COVID-19 (a few samples of this study predate the infection). Cell type and time point are not known. CDR3 residues: CASSLGLAGVPRKNEQFF. The CDR3 DNA sequence: TGTGCCAGCAGCCTAGGACTAGCGGGGGTCCCTCGGAAAAATGAGCAGTTCTTC.